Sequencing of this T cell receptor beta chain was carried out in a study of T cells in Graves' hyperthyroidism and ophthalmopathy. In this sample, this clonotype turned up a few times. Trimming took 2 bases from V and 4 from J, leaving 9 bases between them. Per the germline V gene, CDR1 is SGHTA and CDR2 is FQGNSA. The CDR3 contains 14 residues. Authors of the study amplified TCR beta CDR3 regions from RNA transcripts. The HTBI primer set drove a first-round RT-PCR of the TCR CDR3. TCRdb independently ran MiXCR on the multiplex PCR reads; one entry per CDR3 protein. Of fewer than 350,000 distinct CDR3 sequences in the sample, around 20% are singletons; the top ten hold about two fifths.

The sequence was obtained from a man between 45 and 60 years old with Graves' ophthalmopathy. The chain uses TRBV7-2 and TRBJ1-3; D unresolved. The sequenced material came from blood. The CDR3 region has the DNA TGTGCCAGCAGCTTAAGGGAACCCGGAAACACCATATATTTT. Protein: CASSLREPGNTIYF.